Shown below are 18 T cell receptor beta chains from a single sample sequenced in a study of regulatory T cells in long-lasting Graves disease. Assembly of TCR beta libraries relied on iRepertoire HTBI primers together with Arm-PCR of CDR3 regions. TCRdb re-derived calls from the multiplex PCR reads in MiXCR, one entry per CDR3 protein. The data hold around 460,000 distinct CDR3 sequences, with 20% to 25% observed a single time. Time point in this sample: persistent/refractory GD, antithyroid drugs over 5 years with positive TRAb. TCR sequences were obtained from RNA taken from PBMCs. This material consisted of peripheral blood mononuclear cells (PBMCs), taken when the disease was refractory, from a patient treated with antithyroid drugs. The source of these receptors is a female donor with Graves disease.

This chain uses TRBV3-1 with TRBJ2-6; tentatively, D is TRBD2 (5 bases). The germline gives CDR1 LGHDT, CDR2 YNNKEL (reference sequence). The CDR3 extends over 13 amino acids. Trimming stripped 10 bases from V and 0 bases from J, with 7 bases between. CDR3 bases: TGTGCCACGAGGGACTCTGGGGCCAACGTCCTGACTTTC. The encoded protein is CATRDSGANVLTF. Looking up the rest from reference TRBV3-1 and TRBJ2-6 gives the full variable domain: DTAVSQTPKYLVTQMGNDKSIKCEQNLGHDTMYWYKQDSKKFLKIMFSYNNKELIINETVPNRFSPKSPDKAHLNLHINSLELGDSAVYFCATRDSGANVLTFGAGSRLTVL.

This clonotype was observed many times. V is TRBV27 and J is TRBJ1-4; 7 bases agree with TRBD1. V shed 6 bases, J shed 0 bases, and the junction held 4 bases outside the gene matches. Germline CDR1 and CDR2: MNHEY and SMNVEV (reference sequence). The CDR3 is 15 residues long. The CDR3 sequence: CASRTGTATNEKLFF. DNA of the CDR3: TGTGCCAGCAGGACAGGGACCGCAACTAATGAAAAACTGTTTTTT. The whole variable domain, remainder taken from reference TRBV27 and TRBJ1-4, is EAQVTQNPRYLITVTGKKLTVTCSQNMNHEYMSWYRQDPGLGLRQIYYSMNVEVTDKGDVPEGYKVSRKEKRNFPLILESPSPNQTSLYFCASRTGTATNEKLFFGSGTQLSVL.

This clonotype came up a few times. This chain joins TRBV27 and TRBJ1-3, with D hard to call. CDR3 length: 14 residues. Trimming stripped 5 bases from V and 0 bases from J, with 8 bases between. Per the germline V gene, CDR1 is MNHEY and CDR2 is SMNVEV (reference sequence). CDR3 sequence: CASSRAGSGNTIYF. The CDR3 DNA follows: TGTGCCAGCAGTAGGGCAGGCTCTGGAAACACCATATATTTT.

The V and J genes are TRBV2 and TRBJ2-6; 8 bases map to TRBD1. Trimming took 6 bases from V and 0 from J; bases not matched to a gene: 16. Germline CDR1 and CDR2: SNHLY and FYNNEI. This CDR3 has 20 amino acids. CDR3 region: CASRRRTGRPEFSGANVLTF. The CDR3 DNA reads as TGTGCCAGCAGACGTCGGACAGGGAGACCCGAATTCTCTGGGGCCAACGTCCTGACTTTC.

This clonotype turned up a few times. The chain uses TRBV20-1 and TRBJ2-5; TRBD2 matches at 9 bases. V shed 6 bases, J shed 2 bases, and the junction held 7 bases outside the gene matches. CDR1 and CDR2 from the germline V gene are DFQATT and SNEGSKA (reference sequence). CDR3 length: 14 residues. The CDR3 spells CSAPLAGLQETQYF. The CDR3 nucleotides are TGCAGTGCCCCTCTAGCGGGGTTACAAGAGACCCAGTACTTC.

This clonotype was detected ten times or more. The CDR3: CASSPWEGGGSPLHF. CDR3 DNA: TGTGCCAGCAGCCCATGGGAGGGCGGAGGGTCACCCCTCCACTTT. The chain is built from TRBV11-2 and TRBJ1-6; D unclear. The V gene lost 5 bases and the J gene lost 10 bases, with 18 bases spanning the gap. The CDR3 contains 15 residues. From germline, CDR1 is SGHAT and CDR2 FQNNGV.

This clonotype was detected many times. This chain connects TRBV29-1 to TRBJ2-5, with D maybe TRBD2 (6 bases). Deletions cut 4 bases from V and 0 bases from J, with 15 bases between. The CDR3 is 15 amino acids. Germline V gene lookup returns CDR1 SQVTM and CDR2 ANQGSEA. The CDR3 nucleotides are TGCAGCGTTGTGCGGGTAGCGGAACACCAAGAGACCCAGTACTTC. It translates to CSVVRVAEHQETQYF.

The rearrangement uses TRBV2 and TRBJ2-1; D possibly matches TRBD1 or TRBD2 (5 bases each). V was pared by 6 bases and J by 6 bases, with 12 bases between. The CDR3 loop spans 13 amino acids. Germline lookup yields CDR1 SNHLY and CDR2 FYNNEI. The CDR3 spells CASRRGALNEQFF. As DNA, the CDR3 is TGTGCCAGCAGGAGAGGGGCGCTCAATGAGCAGTTCTTC.

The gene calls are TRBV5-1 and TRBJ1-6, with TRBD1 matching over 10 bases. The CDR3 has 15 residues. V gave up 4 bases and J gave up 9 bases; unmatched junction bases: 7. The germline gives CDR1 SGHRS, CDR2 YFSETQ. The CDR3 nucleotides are TGCGCCAGCAGCCTGAATGACAGGGGGCCTTCACCCCTCCACTTT. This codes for CASSLNDRGPSPLHF.

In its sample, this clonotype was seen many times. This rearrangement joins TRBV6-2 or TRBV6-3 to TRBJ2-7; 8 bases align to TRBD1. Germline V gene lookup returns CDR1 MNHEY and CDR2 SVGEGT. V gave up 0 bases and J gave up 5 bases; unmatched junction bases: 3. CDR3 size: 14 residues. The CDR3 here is CASSYSDRVHEQYF. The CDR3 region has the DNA TGTGCCAGCAGTTACTCGGACAGGGTCCACGAGCAGTACTTC.

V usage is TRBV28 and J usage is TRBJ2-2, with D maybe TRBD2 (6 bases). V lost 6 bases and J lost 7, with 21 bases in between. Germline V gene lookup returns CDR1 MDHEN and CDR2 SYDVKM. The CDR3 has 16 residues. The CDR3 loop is CASSRPGGSVVGELFF. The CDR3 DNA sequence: TGTGCCAGCAGCCGGCCTGGGGGGTCGGTCGTCGGGGAGCTGTTTTTT.

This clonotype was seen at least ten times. In DNA form, the CDR3 reads TGTGCCAGCAGCTTGACTAGCGGGGCAACCTACGAGCAGTACTTC. The encoded protein is CASSLTSGATYEQYF. J is TRBJ2-7 and V is TRBV7-2, with 11 bases matching TRBD2. The germline V gene has CDR1 SGHTA and CDR2 FQGNSA. J lost 2 bases, V lost 3 bases, and 3 bases had no gene match. The CDR3 is 15 residues long.

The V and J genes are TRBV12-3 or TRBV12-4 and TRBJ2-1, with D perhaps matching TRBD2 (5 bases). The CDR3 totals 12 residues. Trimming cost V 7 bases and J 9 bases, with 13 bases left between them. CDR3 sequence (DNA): TGTGCCAGCACCAATAGCGTGGGTGAGCAGTTCTTC. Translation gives CASTNSVGEQFF.

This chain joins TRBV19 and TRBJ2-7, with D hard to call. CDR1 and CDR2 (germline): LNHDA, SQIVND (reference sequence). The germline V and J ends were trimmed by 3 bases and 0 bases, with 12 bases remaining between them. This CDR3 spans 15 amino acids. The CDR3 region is CASSILLRPSYEQYF. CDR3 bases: TGTGCCAGTAGTATTCTCCTACGACCCTCCTACGAGCAGTACTTC.

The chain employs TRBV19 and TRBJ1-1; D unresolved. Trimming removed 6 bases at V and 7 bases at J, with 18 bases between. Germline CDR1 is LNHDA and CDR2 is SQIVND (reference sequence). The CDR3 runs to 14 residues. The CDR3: CASRVEVAVGEAFF. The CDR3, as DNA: TGTGCCAGTAGAGTCGAGGTGGCAGTCGGTGAAGCTTTCTTT. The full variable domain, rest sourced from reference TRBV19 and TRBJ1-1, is DGGITQSPKYLFRKEGQNVTLSCEQNLNHDAMYWYRQDPGQGLRLIYYSQIVNDFQKGDIAEGYSVSREKKESFPLTVTSAQKNPTAFYLCASRVEVAVGEAFFGQGTRLTVV.

CDR3: CASSAGPGQPQHF. The CDR3 region has the DNA TGTGCCAGTAGTGCAGGGCCGGGTCAGCCCCAGCATTTT. The rearrangement links TRBV19 to TRBJ1-5, with D possibly TRBD1 on 5 matching bases. CDR1 LNHDA and CDR2 SQIVND come from the germline V gene (reference sequence). Trimming stripped 5 bases from V and 6 bases from J, with 11 bases between. The CDR3 extends over 13 amino acids. Together with reference TRBV19 and TRBJ1-5, the CDR3 gives the full variable domain: DGGITQSPKYLFRKEGQNVTLSCEQNLNHDAMYWYRQDPGQGLRLIYYSQIVNDFQKGDIAEGYSVSREKKESFPLTVTSAQKNPTAFYLCASSAGPGQPQHFGDGTRLSIL.

The CDR3 loop reads CASSVVSGPATGELFF. DNA of the CDR3: TGTGCCAGCAGCGTAGTTTCCGGGCCGGCCACCGGGGAGCTGTTTTTT. The rearrangement links TRBV9 to TRBJ2-2; no clear D. The CDR3 spans 16 residues. Deletions cut 0 bases from V and 4 bases from J, with 13 bases between. Germline lookup yields CDR1 SGDLS and CDR2 YYNGEE.

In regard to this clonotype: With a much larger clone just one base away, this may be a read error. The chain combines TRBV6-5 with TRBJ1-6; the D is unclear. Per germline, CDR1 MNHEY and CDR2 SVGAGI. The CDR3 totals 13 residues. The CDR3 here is CVSSYVSNSPLHF. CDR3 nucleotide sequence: TGTGTCAGCAGTTACGTCAGTAATTCACCCCTCCACTTT.